This T cell receptor (beta chain) is drawn from a study of vaccination and CD4 T cells after COVID-19. Sample treatment: approximately 11-day PBMC culture with coronavirus spike peptide pools or control peptides (ViraFEST assay). The CDR3 totals 14 residues. The germline V gene has CDR1 SGHTA and CDR2 FQGNSA. Trimming stripped 2 bases from V and 4 bases from J, with 9 bases between. Concerning this clonotype: Antigen specificity is unknown.

Cultured CD4+ T cell DNA was sequenced using the Oncomine TCR Beta short-read assay. TCRdb reanalysed the PCR reads using MiXCR and keeps one entry per CDR3 protein. The data show under 20,000 distinct CDR3 sequences, with approximately 60% seen just once and approximately 8% held by the top ten. Sample: CD4+ T cells from blood, cultured in vitro. This chain connects TRBV7-2 to TRBJ1-3, with D hard to call. The TCR was taken from a human donor who had recovered from COVID-19. CDR3 residues: CASSLSVQGNTIYF. The CDR3 DNA reads TGTGCCAGCAGCTTATCGGTACAAGGAAACACCATATATTTT.